This T cell receptor (beta chain) was identified in a study of T cells after yellow fever vaccination. Overall study results and limits: Reappearance after the booster was observed for most primary-vaccination clones (roughly 97% CD4, about 86% CD8).

At least ten counts were recorded for this clonotype. Its matching antigen is unknown. Looked up from germline, CDR1 is MGHRA and CDR2 is YSYEKL. Germline trimming cut 1 base from V and 1 base from J; bases unmatched to any gene: 6. CDR3 length equals 17 residues. MiXCR, applied by TCRdb to the 5' RACE reads, yields one record per CDR3 protein. The repertoire holds about 60,000 distinct CDR3 sequences, with roughly 6.9% as singletons. Source: CD8+ T cells sorted from PBMCs, taken on the day of the first yellow fever vaccination. The TCR comes from a man aged 18 to 30 who received the YFV17D yellow fever vaccine. The chain joins TRBV4-1 to TRBJ1-5; TRBD1 agrees at 8 bases. CDR3 sequence: CASSQAPGGLSNQPQHF. In DNA form, the CDR3 reads TGCGCCAGCAGCCAAGCTCCAGGGGGCTTGAGCAATCAGCCCCAGCATTTT.